These 15 T cell receptor beta chains were all obtained from the same sample, sequenced in a study of OX40 agonist ivuxolimab in advanced cancers. Generated by immunoSEQ multiplex PCR, the TCRdb table keeps only in-frame clones and is missing some. This sample has about 45,000 clones, with about four fifths found just once. Sequenced material: CD4+ or CD8+ T cells sorted from blood, taken in a trial of the OX40 agonist ivuxolimab. The receptors shown here come from an adult with an advanced solid tumor such as melanoma, head and neck, liver or kidney cancer.

CDR3 DNA: TGTGCCAGCAGCTTGGACAGGAGGTTATCCTACGAGCAGTACTTC. Its protein product is CASSLDRRLSYEQYF. The V gene is TRBV11-2, the J gene TRBJ2-7; 7 bases fit TRBD1. Trimming at V came to 3 bases and at J to 1 base, leaving 6 bases not matched to a gene. The CDR3 consists of 15 residues. CDR1 is SGHAT, CDR2 FQNNGV, per germline.

This clone was seen more than once but under ten times. This chain connects TRBV28 to TRBJ1-5; 10 bases line up with TRBD1. Germline trimming cut 6 bases from V and 7 bases from J; bases unmatched to any gene: 9. The CDR3 loop spans 15 amino acids. CDR1 is MDHEN, CDR2 SYDVKM, per germline. CDR3 nucleotides: TGTGCCAGCAGCCTCGAGACAGGGGGCGGGCAGCCCCAGCATTTT. It yields the protein CASSLETGGGQPQHF. Filled out from reference TRBV28 and TRBJ1-5, the complete variable domain reads DVKVTQSSRYLVKRTGEKVFLECVQDMDHENMFWYRQDPGLGLRLIYFSYDVKMKEKGDIPEGYSVSREKKERFSLILESASTNQTSMYLCASSLETGGGQPQHFGDGTRLSIL.

The rearrangement joins TRBV5-4 to TRBJ2-1, with TRBD2 matching 9 bases. The CDR3 runs 16 residues. Trimming removed 0 bases from V and 3 bases from J; junction bases left unmatched: 4. CDR1 is SGHNT, CDR2 YYREEE, per germline (reference sequence). The CDR3 reads CASSLGFSGSYNEQFF. The CDR3 nucleotides are TGTGCCAGCAGCTTGGGATTTAGCGGGAGCTACAATGAGCAGTTCTTC.

This chain links TRBV25-1 with TRBJ2-7; 11 nucleotides agree with TRBD2. The germline CDR1 and CDR2 sequences are MGHDK and SYGVNS. V was pared by 6 bases and J by 6 bases, with 4 bases of the junction left unmatched. The CDR3 covers 13 residues. CDR3 loop: CASSLAGGGEQYF. Written as DNA, the CDR3 is TGTGCCAGCAGCTTAGCGGGAGGGGGCGAGCAGTACTTC.

The gene calls are TRBV10-2 and TRBJ1-5; 7 bases fit TRBD1. CDR3 size: 14 residues. The germline gives CDR1 WSHSY, CDR2 SAAADI. The V gene end was trimmed by 5 bases and the J gene end by 4 bases; junction bases not matched to a gene: 5. CDR3 sequence (DNA): TGCGCCAGCAGTCCAGGGGGTCGGAATCAGCCCCAGCATTTT. Residues: CASSPGGRNQPQHF.

The rearrangement joins TRBV7-2 to TRBJ2-3, with D perhaps matching TRBD2 (5 bases). With 5 bases removed from V and 0 bases from J, the gap between germline ends came to 15 bases. This CDR3 contains 16 residues. CDR1 is SGHTA and CDR2 is FQGNSA in the germline V gene. The chain's CDR3 is CASSPMTTTSTDTQYF. As DNA, the CDR3 is TGTGCCAGCAGCCCCATGACTACTACTAGCACAGATACGCAGTATTTT.

The chain joins TRBV2 to TRBJ2-1, with no clear D. This CDR3 has 11 residues. The germline CDR1 and CDR2 sequences are SNHLY and FYNNEI. Trimming took 6 bases from V and 7 from J, leaving 7 bases between them. The CDR3 here is CASREFNEQFF. The DNA of the CDR3 is TGTGCCAGCAGAGAGTTTAATGAGCAGTTCTTC.

The rearrangement uses TRBV6-1 and TRBJ1-4, with 11 bases that match TRBD1. V was pared by 4 bases and J by 7 bases, with 8 bases of the junction left unmatched. The CDR3 totals 16 residues. The germline CDR1 and CDR2 sequences are MNHNS and SASEGT. CDR3 in amino acids: CASSARTGGSFEKLFF. The CDR3 DNA is TGTGCCAGCAGTGCCCGGACAGGGGGCTCTTTTGAAAAACTGTTTTTT.

This clone was counted a single time. The chain combines TRBV2 with TRBJ2-1, with TRBD1 matching 7 bases. Germline V CDR1 and CDR2: SNHLY, FYNNEI. The ends lost 6 bases at V and 3 bases at J; junction bases unmatched: 8. The CDR3 loop spans 15 amino acids. This CDR3 reads CASRLTGTVYNEQFF. DNA for the CDR3: TGTGCCAGCAGGTTGACAGGGACGGTCTACAATGAGCAGTTCTTC.

The rearrangement joins TRBV10-1 to TRBJ2-7; D is perhaps TRBD2 (6 bases). CDR3 size: 16 residues. CDR1 is WNHNN and CDR2 is SYGVQD in the germline V gene (reference sequence). V was pared by 4 bases and J by 2 bases, with 18 bases between. The CDR3 sequence is CASSADVGGTTYEQYF. The CDR3 coding sequence is TGCGCCAGCAGTGCGGACGTCGGGGGAACAACCTACGAGCAGTACTTC.

The chain uses TRBV19 and TRBJ1-4; a possible D gene is TRBD1 (5 bases). CDR3 size: 14 residues. Deletions cut 8 bases from V and 7 bases from J, with 17 bases between. The germline CDR1 and CDR2 sequences are LNHDA and SQIVND (reference sequence). The CDR3 spells CASSPGGVGEKLFF. The CDR3 nucleotides are TGTGCCAGTTCTCCGGGAGGGGTTGGTGAAAAACTGTTTTTT.

The J gene is TRBJ2-5, the V gene TRBV28; D unresolved. The CDR3 loop spans 11 amino acids. V lost 7 bases and J lost 5, with 8 bases in between. The germline V gene encodes CDR1 MDHEN and CDR2 SYDVKM. CDR3 amino acids: CASTTRETQYF. CDR3 sequence (DNA): TGTGCCAGCACTACCCGGGAGACCCAGTACTTC.

The rearrangement uses TRBV7-9 and TRBJ2-7, with D possibly being TRBD2 (7 bases). Germline loops: CDR1 SEHNR, CDR2 FQNEAQ (reference sequence). The CDR3 sequence is 14 residues long. V was pared by 4 bases and J by 4 bases, with 14 bases between. The CDR3 nucleotides are TGTGCCAGCAGCTCCGGCGGGGGCGGGTACGAGCAGTACTTC. This sequence encodes CASSSGGGGYEQYF.

The chain has TRBV20-1 and TRBJ1-4, with D perhaps matching TRBD1 (5 bases). With 3 bases removed from V and 9 bases from J, the gap between germline ends came to 8 bases. The CDR3 runs to 11 residues. The V gene's germline CDR1 is DFQATT and CDR2 SNEGSKA (reference sequence). The CDR3 region is CSAREGQKLFF. CDR3 nucleotide sequence: TGCAGTGCTAGGGAGGGGCAAAAACTGTTTTTT.

This clone has a single count. The chain recombines TRBV6-6 with TRBJ1-5; perhaps TRBD1 as D (5 bases). CDR3 length: 14 residues. V lost 10 bases to trimming and J lost 5 bases, with 18 bases between them. CDR1 MNHNY and CDR2 SVGAGI come from the germline V gene (reference sequence). CDR3 in DNA: TGTGCCATCAGGTCCTCTGGAGGGGATCAGCCCCAGCATTTT. Protein sequence: CAIRSSGGDQPQHF.